The 16 T cell receptor beta chains presented below share a single source sample, sequenced in a study of tumor-infiltrating lymphocytes in primary liver carcinoma (dated by TCRdb to 2017 to 2019). Blood RNA was extracted from unsorted whole blood with TRIzol reagent; germline DNA came from the DNeasy Blood & Tissue kit. Sequencing relied on an Illumina HiSeq 2500. TCRbeta-specific cDNA was reverse-transcribed from 500 ng total RNA using a constant-region primer and ProtoScript II reverse transcriptase. Three nested multiplex PCR rounds, following a slightly modified ARM-PCR procedure, were used to build the TCRbeta libraries. Multiplex TRBV1-TRBV30 forward primers and a Cbeta reverse primer were used in the first two PCR rounds, each of which was run for roughly 9 cycles. TCRdb redid the processing of the public reads, applying fastp at Q25 and MiXCR, and retained in-frame beta chains. CDR3 protein sequences are deduplicated, and each keeps its most common genes and DNA. This sample holds about 330,000 distinct CDR3 sequences; around 60% were observed only once. The top ten hold about 6.5% of the sample.

Sequencing used peripheral blood. All receptors derive from a man aged 35 to 55 with primary liver carcinoma and hepatitis B virus infection.

This clonotype was observed at least ten times. The V gene is TRBV6-1, the J gene TRBJ1-2, with TRBD1 identical over 7 bases. The germline V gene encodes CDR1 MNHNS and CDR2 SASEGT. V lost 5 bases, J lost 7 bases, and 10 bases stayed unmatched. The CDR3 is made up of 14 amino acids. The CDR3 nucleotides read TGTGCCAGCAGTCAGGAGACAGGGTTGGGTGGCTACACCTTC. Its protein product is CASSQETGLGGYTF.

This clonotype showed up just a few times. The rearrangement joins TRBV5-5 to TRBJ1-5; D ambiguous. Germline V gene sequence: CDR1 SGHKS, CDR2 YYEKEE (reference sequence). V lost 0 bases and J lost 2, with 6 bases in between. The CDR3 loop spans 14 amino acids. CDR3 sequence (DNA): TGTGCCAGCAGCTTGGGTTCAGGCAATCAGCCCCAGCATTTT. The encoded protein is CASSLGSGNQPQHF.

Notes on this clonotype: A single base separates this from a much larger clone, so it may be a read error. This chain joins TRBV6-1 and TRBJ2-7; D unresolved. This CDR3 contains 16 residues. From germline, CDR1 is MNHNS and CDR2 SASEGT. Trimming removed 3 bases at V and 5 bases at J, with 20 bases between. CDR3 DNA: TGTGCCAGCAGTGATGAAGGCGCCGTCTTTAGCCACGAGCAGTACTTC. Translation: CASSDEGAVFSHEQYF.

Turning to this clonotype: Since the CDR3 does not end with the conserved phenylalanine or tryptophan, this likely comes from a read error. This chain uses TRBV7-3 with TRBJ2-2, with D perhaps TRBD1 (6 bases). The ends were cut back, 5 bases at V and 6 bases at J, with 10 bases in the middle. Germline CDR1 and CDR2: SGHTA and FQGTGA. CDR3 length: 13 residues. CDR3 sequence reads: CASSRDTAGELFY. The CDR3 bases are TGTGCCAGCAGCCGGGACACTGCCGGGGAGCTGTTTTAT.

Remarks on this clonotype: One end of the junction does not line up with germline, which may come from a read error. This chain links TRBV6-1 with TRBJ2-3, with D hard to call. Germline lookup yields CDR1 MNHNS and CDR2 SASEGT. The CDR3 has 12 amino acids. The CDR3 is CASKPSTDTHYF. CDR3 coding DNA: TGTGCCAGCAAGCCCAGCACAGATACGCACTATTTT.

The chain has TRBV5-1 and TRBJ2-3, with 8 bases identical to TRBD2. V lost 0 bases to trimming and J lost 4 bases; unmatched junction nucleotides: 1. This CDR3 spans 14 amino acids. Per the germline V gene, CDR1 is SGHRS and CDR2 is YFSETQ. In DNA, the CDR3 is TGCGCCAGCAGCTTGGGGCGGGAGGCAGATACGCAGTATTTT. This sequence encodes CASSLGREADTQYF.

The chain employs TRBV28 and TRBJ2-5; 7 positions match TRBD2. The CDR3 contains 14 residues. Germline-derived CDR1 and CDR2 are MDHEN and SYDVKM. The J segment lost 14 bases and the V segment lost 3 bases, leaving 15 bases of the junction unmatched. CDR3 DNA: TGTGCCAGCAGTTTCGGTAGCGGGCCAGCGCGACTTTACTTC. As protein: CASSFGSGPARLYF.

On this clonotype itself: A much larger clone differs by one base, so this may be a read error. No conserved phenylalanine or tryptophan is present at the end of the CDR3, so a read error is the likely explanation. The J gene is TRBJ2-3, the V gene TRBV4-2; D is perhaps TRBD1 or TRBD2 (7 bases each). From germline, CDR1 is LGHNA and CDR2 YNFKEQ. This CDR3 contains 15 residues. This CDR3 is CASSPRRGGTDTQYS. The CDR3 DNA reads as TGCGCCAGCAGCCCACGCAGGGGGGGTACAGATACGCAGTATTCT.

Concerning this clonotype: Given a much more abundant clone one base away, this may be a read error. J is TRBJ2-7 and V is TRBV6-2 or TRBV6-3; 8 positions match TRBD2. Trimming removed 5 bases from V and 7 bases from J; junction bases left unmatched: 13. The CDR3 loop spans 15 amino acids. Germline CDR1 and CDR2: MNHEY and SVGEGT. The CDR3: CASSQPGLEGFEQYF. The CDR3 bases are TGTGCCAGCAGTCAGCCGGGACTAGAGGGATTTGAGCAGTACTTC.

Turning to this clonotype: One junction end does not reproduce the germline sequence, and a read error may be involved. The chain joins TRBV29-1 to TRBJ2-7, with D perhaps TRBD2 (6 bases). This CDR3 spans 13 amino acids. Germline V lookup: CDR1 SQVTM, CDR2 ANQGSEA. The CDR3 coding sequence is TGCAGTGCTACGGGGGAGGCCTCCTACGAGCAGTGCTTC. Translating it yields CSATGEASYEQCF.

As regards this clonotype: Its ends do not fully match the called genes, so a read error is possible. This rearrangement joins TRBV30 to TRBJ2-1, with 11 bases aligning to TRBD2. The CDR3 has 15 residues. The germline CDR1 and CDR2 sequences are GTSNPN and SVGIG (reference sequence). CDR3 loop: CVWSVGLAGGDEQFF. DNA for the CDR3: TGTGTCTGGAGTGTAGGCCTAGCGGGAGGCGATGAGCAGTTCTTC.

V is TRBV5-4 and J is TRBJ2-5, with a possible D match to TRBD2 (5 bases). Trimming shortened V by 0 bases and J by 0 bases, and 9 bases separated the two germline ends. Germline loops: CDR1 SGHNT, CDR2 YYREEE (reference sequence). The CDR3 spans 15 residues. CDR3 in DNA: TGTGCCAGCAGCTTGGACGGACTGGACCAAGAGACCCAGTACTTC. Residues: CASSLDGLDQETQYF.

Regarding this clonotype: A single base separates this from a much larger clone, so it may be a read error. The gene calls are TRBV4-1 and TRBJ2-3, with 10 bases matching TRBD1. The CDR3 is 17 amino acids. Germline V gene sequence: CDR1 MGHRA, CDR2 YSYEKL. J lost 5 bases, V lost 3 bases, and 11 bases had no gene match. CDR3 in DNA: TGCGCCAGCAGCCACCCGGGACAGGGGCCGCTCAGAGATACGCAGTATTTT. This gives the protein CASSHPGQGPLRDTQYF.

Remarks on this clonotype: A junction end diverges from the germline sequence, so it may reflect a read error. The chain recombines TRBV5-8 with TRBJ2-1; D may be TRBD1 or TRBD2 (5 bases each). Per germline, CDR1 SGHTS and CDR2 YDEGEE. CDR3 size: 13 residues. The CDR3 loop is CVSSLTRGREQFF. The CDR3 region has the DNA TGTGTCAGCAGCTTGACCCGGGGACGCGAGCAGTTCTTC. Supplemented by reference TRBV5-8 and TRBJ2-1, the full variable domain reads EAGVTQSPTHLIKTRGQQATLRCSPISGHTSVYWYQQALGLGLQFLLWYDEGEERNRGNFPPRFSGRQFPNYSSELNVNALELEDSALYLCVSSLTRGREQFFGPGTRLTVL.

Remarks on this clonotype: A much larger clone lies a single base off, so this may be a read error. The chain has TRBV10-3 and TRBJ2-2, with TRBD1 matching over 7 bases. The CDR3 has 13 residues. The germline gives CDR1 ENHRY, CDR2 SYGVKD. This CDR3 is CAISEQGTGELLF. The CDR3 region has the DNA TGTGCCATCAGTGAACAGGGGACCGGGGAGCTGTTATTT.

The genes are TRBV12-3 or TRBV12-4 and TRBJ2-7; a weak D match, TRBD1 (6 bases). CDR3 size: 15 residues. Trimming pared 0 bases from V and 3 bases from J, leaving 12 bases between. CDR3 DNA: TGTGCCAGCAGTTTAGCCGCAGGGGCTAACTACGAGCAGTACTTC. As protein: CASSLAAGANYEQYF.